This TCR beta chain comes out of a study of shared clonotypes between healthy human individuals. Overall study results and limits: Sorted-subset sequencing was shown by rarefaction to be incomplete despite large depth.

The table came from immunoSEQ multiplex PCR; TCRdb's copy has only in-frame clones and leaves some out. This sample has about 1 million clones, with around three quarters found just once. Germline loops: CDR1 MDHEN, CDR2 SYDVKM. Trimming shortened V by 6 bases and J by 4 bases, and 7 bases separated the two germline ends. The CDR3 is 11 amino acids. With respect to this clone: Antigen specificity is unknown. This specimen includes other DNA sequences encoding the same CDR3.

The sequencing sample was made of memory CD4+ T cells from PBMCs. The subset: CD45RA-negative fraction. The chain combines TRBV28 with TRBJ2-7, with D perhaps TRBD2 (5 bases). The TCR comes from a young man in good health. Some clones in this sample may be carry-over from other donors' samples. CDR3 coding DNA: TGTGCCAGCAGGAGGACTTACGAGCAGTACTTC. Its protein is CASRRTYEQYF.